Listed below are T cell receptor beta chains from one sample, sequenced in a study of shared clonotypes between healthy human individuals. Profiling relied on immunoSEQ multiplex PCR, and the TCRdb table lists in-frame clones only, not all of them. The repertoire holds nearly 1 million clones, with more than 75% as singletons. Material: memory CD4+ T cells sorted from blood. These receptors were obtained from a young man in good health. Each CDR3 is given with its conserved first and last residue. The order of the fields is V gene, D gene, J gene, clone size, CDR3 protein, CDR3 DNA. D genes are given only for firm matches. Size is omitted from some rows. Given values are once, few, many or a class for expanded clones.

V gene: TRBV19
D gene: TRBD2
J gene: TRBJ2-7
clone size: few
CDR3 protein: CASSIVFAGGPEQYF
CDR3 DNA: TGTGCCAGTAGTATAGTTTTTGCGGGGGGGCCCGAGCAGTACTTC

V gene: TRBV5-1
D gene: TRBD2
J gene: TRBJ2-2
clone size: -
CDR3 protein: CASSGLAPGELFF
CDR3 DNA: TGCGCCAGCAGCGGACTAGCGCCCGGGGAGCTGTTTTTT

V gene: TRBV11-3
D gene: -
J gene: TRBJ2-3
clone size: once
CDR3 protein: CASSLGFPGDTQYF
CDR3 DNA: TGTGCCAGCAGCTTAGGATTTCCGGGAGATACGCAGTATTTT

V gene: TRBV10-3
D gene: -
J gene: TRBJ2-2
clone size: -
CDR3 protein: CAISDRTIITGELFF
CDR3 DNA: TGTGCCATCAGTGACCGGACCATTATCACCGGGGAGCTGTTTTTT

V gene: TRBV18
D gene: TRBD1
J gene: TRBJ1-4
clone size: -
CDR3 protein: CASSSDSGDRGGEKLFF
CDR3 DNA: TGTGCCAGCTCGTCGGATTCGGGGGACAGGGGAGGAGAAAAACTGTTTTTT

V gene: TRBV4-3
D gene: TRBD2
J gene: TRBJ2-7
clone size: -
CDR3 protein: CASSQGLLAGEVKYF
CDR3 DNA: TGCGCCAGCAGCCAAGGGCTCCTAGCGGGAGAGGTTAAGTACTTC

V gene: TRBV11-2
D gene: -
J gene: TRBJ2-2
clone size: -
CDR3 protein: CASSTFGELFF
CDR3 DNA: TGTGCCAGCAGCACGTTCGGGGAGCTGTTTTTT

V gene: TRBV7-2
D gene: TRBD1
J gene: TRBJ2-1
clone size: -
CDR3 protein: CASSIRQGDYNEQFF
CDR3 DNA: TGTGCCAGCAGCATCCGACAGGGAGACTACAATGAGCAGTTCTTC

V gene: TRBV7-8
D gene: -
J gene: TRBJ2-1
clone size: -
CDR3 protein: CASSSQLAGEQFF
CDR3 DNA: TGTGCCAGCAGCTCGCAACTAGCTGGTGAGCAGTTCTTC

V gene: TRBV6-6
D gene: -
J gene: TRBJ2-3
clone size: -
CDR3 protein: CASSYGLVNTDTQYF
CDR3 DNA: TGTGCCAGCAGTTATGGGCTAGTCAACACAGATACGCAGTATTTT

V gene: TRBV11-2
D gene: -
J gene: TRBJ2-7
clone size: -
CDR3 protein: CASGGTWGPYEQYF
CDR3 DNA: TGTGCCAGCGGAGGGACTTGGGGGCCCTACGAGCAGTACTTC

V gene: TRBV2
D gene: -
J gene: TRBJ2-5
clone size: -
CDR3 protein: CASSDRWTKETQYF
CDR3 DNA: TGTGCCAGCAGTGACAGGTGGACTAAAGAGACCCAGTACTTC

V gene: TRBV7-8
D gene: -
J gene: TRBJ1-2
clone size: few
CDR3 protein: CASSLDGGYGYTF
CDR3 DNA: TGTGCCAGCAGCTTAGACGGGGGCTATGGCTACACCTTC

V gene: TRBV5-4
D gene: TRBD2
J gene: TRBJ2-1
clone size: -
CDR3 protein: CASSWKRDLNNEQFF
CDR3 DNA: TGTGCCAGCAGCTGGAAGCGGGATTTGAACAATGAGCAGTTCTTC

V gene: TRBV25-1
D gene: -
J gene: TRBJ2-1
clone size: -
CDR3 protein: CASTDSPWSNEQFF
CDR3 DNA: TGTGCCAGCACCGACTCCCCTTGGAGTAATGAGCAGTTCTTC

V gene: TRBV29-1
D gene: -
J gene: TRBJ2-7
clone size: -
CDR3 protein: CSVATSPEQYF
CDR3 DNA: TGCAGCGTCGCTACTAGTCCCGAGCAGTACTTC

V gene: TRBV10-3
D gene: TRBD1
J gene: TRBJ1-1
clone size: -
CDR3 protein: CATSQGGNTEAFF
CDR3 DNA: TGTGCCACTTCTCAGGGGGGGAACACTGAAGCTTTCTTT

V gene: TRBV28
D gene: TRBD1
J gene: TRBJ1-1
clone size: few
CDR3 protein: CASSTPTGLEAFF
CDR3 DNA: TGTGCCAGCAGTACCCCGACAGGGCTTGAAGCTTTCTTT